This T cell receptor (beta chain) was captured in a study of T cell responses to AZD1222 COVID-19 vaccine. Germline V CDR1 and CDR2: MRHNA, SNTAGT. Trimming removed 7 bases at V and 4 bases at J, with 19 bases between. The CDR3 has 15 residues. The data were produced by immunoSEQ multiplex PCR, yet TCRdb's version contains in-frame clones alone and is incomplete. The sample yields 150,000 to 200,000 clones, roughly nine tenths seen once. The chain has TRBV6-4 and TRBJ1-1; perhaps TRBD1 as D (5 bases). The origin of this receptor is an adult who received the AZD1222 COVID-19 vaccine. The source material was peripheral blood, sampled 28 days after the second AZD1222 dose. CDR3 sequence reads: CASTTDVGGSTEAFF. DNA of the CDR3: TGTGCCAGCACAACGGATGTGGGGGGTAGCACTGAAGCTTTCTTT.